One and the same sample provided the 17 T cell receptor beta chains below, sequenced in a study of blood T cell repertoires in COVID-19 (dated by TCRdb to 2018 to 2021). Library preparation employed the immunoSEQ multiplex PCR assay. What TCRdb holds here is the immuneACCESS table cut down to in-frame rearrangements. Part of the clones is not present; checked against another copy, under half of the missing clones reflect an unresolved V gene, and the others are unexplained. The sample table holds under 300,000 clones, of which 75% to 90% were seen once. The top ten hold approximately 3.4% of the sample. Sequences were obtained from PBMCs or T cells enriched from blood (not recorded which). Receptors originate from a woman aged 40 to 49 who had been exposed to COVID-19.

This clone is medium-sized. V usage is TRBV6-4 and J usage is TRBJ2-1, with 11 nucleotides matching TRBD2. This CDR3 has 15 residues. Trimming at V came to 0 bases and at J to 6 bases, leaving 1 base not matched to a gene. Per germline, CDR1 MRHNA and CDR2 SNTAGT. This CDR3 reads CASSDSSGGANEQFF. DNA of the CDR3: TGTGCCAGCAGTGACTCTAGCGGGGGGGCCAATGAGCAGTTCTTC.

The chain links TRBV9 to TRBJ1-1; no clear D gene. V lost 5 bases and J lost 4, with 15 bases in between. Germline V gives CDR1 SGDLS, CDR2 YYNGEE. The CDR3 covers 14 residues. The CDR3: CASSPSHTGTEAFF. The CDR3 DNA is TGTGCCAGCAGTCCCAGTCATACGGGCACTGAAGCTTTCTTT.

This chain connects TRBV28 to TRBJ1-1, with unresolved D. Germline CDR1 is MDHEN and CDR2 is SYDVKM. V was cut by 4 bases and J by 6 bases, with 18 bases left in between. The CDR3 extends over 15 amino acids. The DNA of the CDR3 is TGTGCCAGCAGTTCCGCCGCGGGCGGTCAGGCTGAAGCTTTCTTT. It translates to CASSSAAGGQAEAFF.

The chain couples TRBV18 to TRBJ2-7; D perhaps matches TRBD1 (5 bases). Trimming removed 2 bases at V and 7 bases at J, with 15 bases between. Per germline, CDR1 KGHSH and CDR2 LQKENI. The CDR3 length is 14 residues. In DNA form, the CDR3 reads TGTGCCAGCTCACCAGAGTCAGGGATAGGGGAGCAGTACTTC. Its translation: CASSPESGIGEQYF.

Here the CDR3 reads CATSDTRDSGPDTQYF. The CDR3 region has the DNA TGTGCCACCAGTGATACGCGGGACTCGGGCCCAGATACGCAGTATTTT. The rearrangement links TRBV24-1 to TRBJ2-3; D may be TRBD2 (6 bases). Germline loops: CDR1 KGHDR, CDR2 SFDVKD. The ends were cut back, 3 bases at V and 4 bases at J, with 16 bases in the middle. This CDR3 region has 16 residues.

This clone was picked up a small number of times. The chain couples TRBV2 to TRBJ2-5; TRBD1 might be the D (6 bases). Germline V gene lookup returns CDR1 SNHLY and CDR2 FYNNEI. Trimming left V 2 bases short and J 2 bases short, with 15 bases between. The CDR3 is 16 amino acids. In DNA, the CDR3 is TGTGCCAGCAGTGAATTGGTTTGGGGGACACAAGAGACCCAGTACTTC. This codes for CASSELVWGTQETQYF.

There are a few counts of this clone. The chain uses TRBV7-3 and TRBJ2-1; 8 bases line up with TRBD1. This CDR3 has 15 residues. The ends lost 4 bases at V and 8 bases at J; junction bases unmatched: 10. Germline assignment: CDR1 SGHTA and CDR2 FQGTGA. CDR3 residues: CASSWQGAPGYEQFF. The CDR3 DNA follows: TGTGCCAGCAGCTGGCAGGGGGCTCCGGGGTATGAGCAGTTCTTC. The entire variable domain, with the rest obtained from reference TRBV7-3 and TRBJ2-1, is as follows: GAGVSQTPSNKVTEKGKYVELRCDPISGHTALYWYRQSLGQGPEFLIYFQGTGAADDSGLPNDRFFAVRPEGSVSTLKIQRTERGDSAVYLCASSWQGAPGYEQFFGPGTRLTVL.

The chain has TRBV7-2 and TRBJ2-1, with D tentatively TRBD2 (7 bases). The CDR3 runs 16 residues. Germline assignment: CDR1 SGHTA and CDR2 FQGNSA. The V and J ends lost 4 bases and 5 bases respectively, with 18 bases between them. Here the CDR3 reads CASSSGAGVSHNEQFF. The DNA for the CDR3 is TGTGCCAGCAGCTCAGGGGCGGGAGTGTCTCACAATGAGCAGTTCTTC.

The chain uses TRBV3-1 (or the pseudogene TRBV3-2) and TRBJ1-2, with D unclear. Germline CDR1 reads LGHDT; CDR2 reads YNNKEL (reference sequence). V lost 4 bases and J 5 bases, leaving 11 bases between the germline ends. The CDR3 runs to 13 residues. CDR3 amino acids: CASSRLEGYGYTF. CDR3 DNA sequence: TGTGCCAGCAGCCGGCTGGAGGGATATGGCTACACCTTC.

This chain connects TRBV30 to TRBJ2-1; 7 positions match TRBD1. This CDR3 region has 16 residues. CDR1 GTSNPN and CDR2 SVGIG come from the germline V gene (reference sequence). The junction had 8 bases not matched to a gene; V was cut back by 2 bases and J by 1 base. The CDR3 coding sequence is TGTGCCTGGAGTACACGGGGCAGGGGGTCCTACAATGAGCAGTTCTTC. Translation gives CAWSTRGRGSYNEQFF.

The DNA for the CDR3 is TGTGCCAGCTCTAACACCGGGGAGCTGTTTTTT. Translation: CASSNTGELFF. This chain uses TRBV27 with TRBJ2-2; no reliable D call. Germline V CDR1 and CDR2: MNHEY, SMNVEV (reference sequence). Trimming removed 8 bases from V and 2 bases from J, with 3 bases in between. There are 11 residues in the CDR3.

This chain links TRBV3-1 (or the pseudogene TRBV3-2) with TRBJ1-1; maybe TRBD1 (5 bases). The CDR3 contains 13 residues. Germline V gives CDR1 LGHDT, CDR2 YNNKEL (reference sequence). Trimming took off 6 bases at V and 1 base at J, with 9 bases between the two ends. The CDR3 region is CASRATGNTEAFF. Here the CDR3 DNA reads TGTGCCAGCAGGGCTACAGGGAACACTGAAGCTTTCTTT.

The V gene is TRBV6-4, the J gene TRBJ2-3; D ambiguous. The CDR3 sequence is 14 residues long. Trimming pared 2 bases from V and 2 bases from J, leaving 8 bases between. The V gene's germline CDR1 is MRHNA and CDR2 SNTAGT. In DNA form, the CDR3 reads TGTGCCAGCAGTGACCTAGGAGACACAGATACGCAGTATTTT. Its translation: CASSDLGDTDTQYF.

This chain uses TRBV2 with TRBJ1-2; maybe TRBD1 (6 bases). Germline lookup yields CDR1 SNHLY and CDR2 FYNNEI. The CDR3 is made up of 16 amino acids. Trimming cost V 0 bases and J 0 bases, with 11 bases left between them. This CDR3 reads CASSEAEGGANYGYTF. The CDR3 DNA follows: TGTGCCAGCAGTGAAGCGGAAGGGGGGGCTAACTATGGCTACACCTTC.

The chain uses TRBV28 and TRBJ1-6; 7 nucleotides line up with TRBD1. Germline V gene sequence: CDR1 MDHEN, CDR2 SYDVKM. J was trimmed by 9 bases and V by 1 base; bases with no gene match: 6. This CDR3 spans 15 amino acids. CDR3 DNA: TGTGCCAGCAGTTTATTCGGACAGGTTGGTTCACCCCTCCACTTT. It codes for CASSLFGQVGSPLHF.

The rearrangement uses TRBV7-3 and TRBJ2-1; TRBD2 agrees at 8 bases. With V trimmed by 5 bases and J by 4 bases, 10 bases remained unmatched. The V gene's germline CDR1 is SGHTA and CDR2 FQGTGA. This CDR3 is 16 amino acids long. The CDR3 nucleotides read TGTGCCAGCAGCGATCAAACTAGCGGCCTGTACAATGAGCAGTTCTTC. Protein product: CASSDQTSGLYNEQFF.

V and J are TRBV19 and TRBJ1-6; no firm D call. Trimming took 5 bases from V and 8 from J, leaving 7 bases between them. The CDR3 length is 12 residues. CDR1 LNHDA and CDR2 SQIVND come from the germline V gene (reference sequence). The CDR3 loop is CASSFLDSPLHF. The DNA of the CDR3 is TGTGCCAGTAGTTTCCTCGATTCACCCCTCCACTTT.